The present entry profiles one T cell receptor beta chain with its context. The antigen is not known. The data derive from a study of blood T cells in healthy people across ages. Points from the study as a whole: Observed TCR beta diversity per million T cells went down as age went up. This fall followed a roughly linear course with age.

PCR was performed a second time for 7 to 11 cycles using a sample-barcoded 5' primer and a J-beta primer mix. TCRdb used MiXCR to reprocess the 5' RACE reads, holding one entry per CDR3 protein. The data contain some 1,000,000 distinct CDR3 sequences, around 27% of them seen just once; the ten biggest clones take up approximately 0.71%. Ranging in age from roughly 6 to 95, the donors were healthy Caucasian individuals from Russia. This sample also appeared in a second study, on T cells of mothers and their children. That work states: A few healthy Caucasian mothers, along with their six children, served as the donors. In the second PCR, M1S primer introduced barcodes and 2-4 random bases.

The specimen was blood. This TCR was recovered from a girl aged 2-10 years in good health.

This CDR3 is CASSVRGAEYNSPLHF. In nucleotides, the CDR3 is TGTGCCAGCAGCGTCAGGGGAGCAGAGTATAATTCACCCCTCCACTTT. The genes are TRBV7-2 and TRBJ1-6, with a weak D call TRBD1 (6 bases). V lost 5 bases and J 4 bases, leaving 15 bases between the germline ends. Germline CDR1 and CDR2: SGHTA and FQGNSA. This CDR3 spans 16 amino acids.